Below are 14 T cell receptor beta chains sequenced from a single sample in a study of cytomegalovirus exposure and HLA in healthy donors. PCR involved 60 Vbeta and 13 Jbeta primers. TCRdb's copy holds only in-frame clones and misses some; the assay was immunoSEQ multiplex PCR. The table for this sample gives around 210,000 clones. Sequencing was performed on PBMCs. These receptors all come from a girl between 2 and 10 years old in good health and CMV-seropositive.

The chain employs TRBV5-1 and TRBJ2-7; 7 bases match TRBD2. The CDR3 has 14 amino acids. CDR1 is SGHRS and CDR2 is YFSETQ in the germline V gene. Germline trimming cut 4 bases from V and 2 bases from J; bases unmatched to any gene: 6. CDR3 in DNA: TGCGCCAGCAGCCCAAGGGAGGGTACCTACGAGCAGTACTTC. Translating gives CASSPREGTYEQYF. The whole variable domain, filled in from reference TRBV5-1 and TRBJ2-7, reads KAGVTQTPRYLIKTRGQQVTLSCSPISGHRSVSWYQQTPGQGLQFLFEYFSETQRNKGNFPGRFSGRQFSNSRSEMNVSTLELGDSALYLCASSPREGTYEQYFGPGTRLTVT.

This chain joins TRBV11-1 and TRBJ2-3, with 14 bases matching TRBD2. There are 18 residues in the CDR3. Germline V CDR1 and CDR2: SGHAT, FQDESV (reference sequence). Losses at the gene ends were 2 bases for V and 4 bases for J; bases not matched to a gene: 8. Written as DNA, the CDR3 is TGTGCCAGCAGCTTAAGGCGACTAGCGGGAGGGGGAGCAGATACGCAGTATTTT. It codes for CASSLRRLAGGGADTQYF.

J is TRBJ1-3 and V is TRBV5-1, with D hard to call. The CDR3 is made up of 14 amino acids. V shed 2 bases and J shed 3 bases, with 9 bases lying between them. CDR1 and CDR2 from the germline V gene are SGHRS and YFSETQ. CDR3 region: CASSFAENGNTIYF. The CDR3 DNA is TGCGCCAGCAGCTTTGCGGAGAATGGAAACACCATATATTTT.

The V and J genes are TRBV6-1 and TRBJ1-1; the D gene is possibly TRBD1 (5 bases). V was trimmed by 3 bases and J by 4 bases, leaving 12 bases between them. From germline, CDR1 is MNHNS and CDR2 SASEGT. The CDR3 has 14 residues. Here the CDR3 reads CASSDPGRGTEAFF. CDR3 in DNA: TGTGCCAGCAGTGACCCAGGGAGGGGCACTGAAGCTTTCTTT.

V is TRBV5-1 and J is TRBJ1-4, with a possible D match to TRBD1 (5 bases). The CDR3 covers 14 residues. Germline assignment: CDR1 SGHRS and CDR2 YFSETQ. The V end lost 0 bases, the J end lost 8 bases, and 11 bases lay between the germline ends. CDR3 bases: TGCGCCAGCAGCTTGGGACAGCCTAGAGAAAAACTGTTTTTT. This encodes CASSLGQPREKLFF.

The rearrangement uses TRBV5-4 and TRBJ2-3, with 8 bases aligning to TRBD1. Germline V gene data show CDR1 as SGHNT and CDR2 as YYREEE (reference sequence). The CDR3 is made up of 18 amino acids. Trimming cost V 2 bases and J 0 bases; bases outside gene matches: 11. The CDR3, as DNA: TGTGCCAGCAGCTTACCGGGACAGGACTTATCTAGCACAGATACGCAGTATTTT. Translated: CASSLPGQDLSSTDTQYF.

This chain links TRBV9 with TRBJ2-5; unclear D gene. This CDR3 spans 14 amino acids. Per the germline V gene, CDR1 is SGDLS and CDR2 is YYNGEE. V dropped 3 bases and J dropped 4 bases, with 13 bases sitting between them. The CDR3 DNA is TGTGCCAGCAGCGCCCTGTCGACTTTAGAGACCCAGTACTTC. Translated: CASSALSTLETQYF.

The chain carries TRBV5-1 and TRBJ2-5; the D gene is possibly TRBD2 (5 bases). Germline V gene sequence: CDR1 SGHRS, CDR2 YFSETQ. Between the trimmed V and J ends, which lost 7 bases and 1 base, there was a span of 17 bases. The CDR3 length is 15 residues. CDR3 sequence: CASSPTGGGQETQYF. The CDR3 DNA reads as TGCGCCAGCTCCCCGACCGGCGGAGGCCAAGAGACCCAGTACTTC.

This chain uses TRBV6-6 with TRBJ2-7, with 10 bases that match TRBD1. The germline V gene encodes CDR1 MNHNY and CDR2 SVGAGI (reference sequence). The CDR3 has 14 residues. Trimming at V came to 5 bases and at J to 6 bases, leaving 7 bases not matched to a gene. The CDR3 region has the DNA TGTGCCAGCAGTCCCCGACAGGGGGCAGTCGAGCAGTACTTC. This gives the protein CASSPRQGAVEQYF.

CDR3 nucleotides: TGTGCCAGCAGGTCGGGACTAGCGGGAGACTACGAGCAGTACTTC. It codes for CASRSGLAGDYEQYF. This chain connects TRBV6-5 to TRBJ2-7; 14 nucleotides align to TRBD2. With 6 bases clipped from V and 3 bases from J, the junction kept 4 bases outside the gene matches. The CDR3 covers 15 residues. Looked up from germline, CDR1 is MNHEY and CDR2 is SVGAGI.

The V gene is TRBV6-1, the J gene TRBJ1-2; TRBD1 might be the D (6 bases). The germline V gene encodes CDR1 MNHNS and CDR2 SASEGT. V lost 5 bases, J lost 0 bases, and 10 bases lay in between. The CDR3 has 14 amino acids. The CDR3 nucleotides read TGTGCCAGCAGTCCCGGGACATCTAACTATGGCTACACCTTC. Amino acids: CASSPGTSNYGYTF.

The rearrangement uses TRBV12-5 and TRBJ1-2; 8 bases fit TRBD1. The CDR3 is 13 residues long. V dropped 1 base and J dropped 7; count of bases not matched to a gene: 2. In germline, CDR1 is LGHNT, CDR2 FRNRAP. The CDR3 loop is CASGLGGTGGYTF. Here the CDR3 DNA reads TGTGCTAGTGGTTTGGGCGGGACAGGTGGCTACACCTTC. Using reference TRBV12-5 and TRBJ1-2 for the parts outside the CDR3, the full variable domain is DARVTQTPRHKVTEMGQEVTMRCQPILGHNTVFWYRQTMMQGLELLAYFRNRAPLDDSGMPKDRFSAEMPDATLATLKIQPSEPRDSAVYFCASGLGGTGGYTFGSGTRLTVV.

The chain combines TRBV15 with TRBJ2-4, with 10 positions matching TRBD2. With V trimmed by 1 base and J by 0 bases, 18 bases remained unmatched. There are 22 residues in the CDR3. Germline assignment: CDR1 LNHNV and CDR2 YYDKDF (reference sequence). In DNA, the CDR3 is TGTGCCACCAGCAGAGTGGGGGCTAGCGGGAGTCGGGGGGAATTAGCCAAAAACATTCAGTACTTC. Amino acid sequence: CATSRVGASGSRGELAKNIQYF.

The gene calls are TRBV5-6 and TRBJ2-4; TRBD2 is a possible D gene (7 bases). CDR1 is SGHDT and CDR2 is YYEEEE in the germline V gene. The CDR3 is 15 amino acids. The ends were cut back, 4 bases at V and 6 bases at J, with 17 bases in the middle. This CDR3 is CASSQPGGAGNIQYF. CDR3 DNA sequence: TGTGCCAGCAGCCAACCTGGGGGGGCCGGAAACATTCAGTACTTC.